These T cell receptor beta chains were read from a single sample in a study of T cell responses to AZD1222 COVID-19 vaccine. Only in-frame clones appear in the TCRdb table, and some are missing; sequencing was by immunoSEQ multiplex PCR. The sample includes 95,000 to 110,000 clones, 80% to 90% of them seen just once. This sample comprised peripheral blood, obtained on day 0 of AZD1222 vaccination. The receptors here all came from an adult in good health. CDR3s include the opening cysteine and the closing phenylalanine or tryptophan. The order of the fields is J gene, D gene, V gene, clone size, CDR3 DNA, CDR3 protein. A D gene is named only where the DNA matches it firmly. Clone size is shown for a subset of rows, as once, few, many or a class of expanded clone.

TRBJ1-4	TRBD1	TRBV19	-	TGTGCCAGTATCGGGACAGGCGGACGGAATGAAAAACTGTTTTTT	CASIGTGGRNEKLFF
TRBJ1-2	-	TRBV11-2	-	TGTGCCAGCAGCCCCCACCAAGGGCGCATTGGCTACACCTTC	CASSPHQGRIGYTF
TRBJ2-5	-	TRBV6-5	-	TGTGCCACCGAGGCGGGCGGATTGGAGACCCAGTACTTC	CATEAGGLETQYF
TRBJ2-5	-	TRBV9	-	TGTGCCAGCAGCCTCAGTGGAGAGTCCCAGTACTTC	CASSLSGESQYF
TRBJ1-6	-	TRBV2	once	TGTGCCACCCCCCGGACCGGACTAAATTCACCCCTCCACTTT	CATPRTGLNSPLHF
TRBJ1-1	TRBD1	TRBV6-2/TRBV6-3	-	TGTGCCAGCAGTACCAGGACAGGGCTTCAAGCTTTCTTT	CASSTRTGLQAFF
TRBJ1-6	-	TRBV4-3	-	TGCGCCAGCAGCCAAGAGACAGATCTCTGGAATTCACCCCTCCACTTT	CASSQETDLWNSPLHF
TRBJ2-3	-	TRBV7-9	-	TGTGCCAGCCATGGGGTGGATAGCACAGATACGCAGTATTTT	CASHGVDSTDTQYF
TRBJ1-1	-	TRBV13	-	TGTGCCAGCAGCTTAGGCGGTGAGAGGAACACTGAAGCTTTCTTT	CASSLGGERNTEAFF
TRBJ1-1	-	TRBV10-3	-	TGTGCCATCAGTGAGTCCCCCGCTGAAGCTTTCTTT	CAISESPAEAFF
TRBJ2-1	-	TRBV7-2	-	TGTGCCAGCAGCTTAGTCGAGGGGAGCTACAATGAGCAGTTCTTC	CASSLVEGSYNEQFF
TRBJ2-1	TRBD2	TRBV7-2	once	TGTGCCAGCAGCCCTATGGGGGGGTGGTTGAATGAGCAGTTCTTC	CASSPMGGWLNEQFF
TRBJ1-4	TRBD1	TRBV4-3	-	TGCGCCAGCAGCCAAGAGGACAGGGCTGGAGCAAAACTGTTTTTT	CASSQEDRAGAKLFF
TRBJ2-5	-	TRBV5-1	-	TGCGCCAGCAGCGAGCCTGGGCAGAAAGAGACCCAGTACTTC	CASSEPGQKETQYF
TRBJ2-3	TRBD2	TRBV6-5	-	TGTGCCAGCAGTTACTCTAGCGGGGAAATAGATACGCAGTATTTT	CASSYSSGEIDTQYF
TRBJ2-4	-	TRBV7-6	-	TGTGCCAGCAGCCCCGGGACGGATCGTGCCAAAAACATTCAGTACTTC	CASSPGTDRAKNIQYF
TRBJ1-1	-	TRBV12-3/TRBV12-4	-	TGTGCCAGCAGCCCCCAGTATACTGAAGCTTTCTTT	CASSPQYTEAFF
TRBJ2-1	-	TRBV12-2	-	TGTGCAAGTCGCTCCTGGACACATGGGAAGTTCTTC	CASRSWTHGKFF
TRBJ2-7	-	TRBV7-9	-	TGTGCCAGCAGCGAATCCAGACCGGGACAAGCCGGGGAGTACTTC	CASSESRPGQAGEYF
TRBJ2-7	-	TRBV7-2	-	TGTGCCAGCAGCTTTGCCCAGGGGCCATACGAGCAGTACTTC	CASSFAQGPYEQYF
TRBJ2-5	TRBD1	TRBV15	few	TGTGCCACCAGCAGAGCTATTCCGGGACAGCAAGAGACCCAGTACTTC	CATSRAIPGQQETQYF
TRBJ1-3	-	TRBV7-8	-	TGTGCCACCACTACAGGGCTCTCTGGAAACACCATATATTTT	CATTTGLSGNTIYF
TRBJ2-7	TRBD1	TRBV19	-	TGTGCCAGTAGTATAATTAAACAGGGGGTCTACGAGCAGTACTTC	CASSIIKQGVYEQYF
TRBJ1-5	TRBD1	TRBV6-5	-	TGTGCCAGCACCGAGGACAGGGGAGGCAATCAGCCCCAGCATTTT	CASTEDRGGNQPQHF
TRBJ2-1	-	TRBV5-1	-	TGCGCCAGCAGCTTGGCCGGTTCTGCGGGGTGGAATGAGCAGTTCTTC	CASSLAGSAGWNEQFF
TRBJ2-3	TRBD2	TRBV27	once	TGTGCCAGCGCCCTTGGACCCCACGCGGGAGGCACAGATACGCAGTATTTT	CASALGPHAGGTDTQYF
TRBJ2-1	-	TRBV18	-	TGTGCCAGCTCACCGTCCTCCCAGCGGGTGGGTGAGGAGCAGTTCTTC	CASSPSSQRVGEEQFF
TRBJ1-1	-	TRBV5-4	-	TGTGCCAGCAGCTTGGAGGGGGATGAAGCTTTCTTT	CASSLEGDEAFF
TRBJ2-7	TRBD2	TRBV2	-	TGTGCCAGCAGTGGCTTAGGACTAGCGGGAGGCGAGCAGTACTTC	CASSGLGLAGGEQYF
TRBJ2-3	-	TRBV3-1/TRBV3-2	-	TGTGCCAGCAGCCCCTGTAATAGCGGCACAGATACGCAGTATTTT	CASSPCNSGTDTQYF
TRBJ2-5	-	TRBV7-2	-	TGTGCCAGCTCCCCCGCGGGAAAGCAAGAGACCCAGTACTTC	CASSPAGKQETQYF
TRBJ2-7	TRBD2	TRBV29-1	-	TGCAGCGTTGAAGGGGCCAGCGGGAGTGGATACGAGCAGTACTTC	CSVEGASGSGYEQYF
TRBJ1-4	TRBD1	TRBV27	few	TGTGCCAGCAGGCAGAGGGGGCATGGAAAACTGTTTTTT	CASRQRGHGKLFF
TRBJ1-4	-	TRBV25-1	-	TGTGCCAGCAGTGAACCCCGGGACCCGCTTGATAATGAAAAACTGTTTTTT	CASSEPRDPLDNEKLFF
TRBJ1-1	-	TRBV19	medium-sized	TGTGCCAGTAGTGCCCTCCGGCTGGGAGAAGACACTGAAGCTTTCTTT	CASSALRLGEDTEAFF
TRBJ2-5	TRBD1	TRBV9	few	TGTGCCAGCAGCGTGACGGGACAGTCAGAGACCCAGTACTTC	CASSVTGQSETQYF
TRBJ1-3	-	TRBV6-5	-	TGTGCCAGCAGCTCTCCCCGCAATGCTGGAAACACCATATATTTT	CASSSPRNAGNTIYF
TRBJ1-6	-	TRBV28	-	TGTGCCAGCATGGGCCAGGGGAATTCACCCCTCCACTTT	CASMGQGNSPLHF
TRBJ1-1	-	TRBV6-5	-	TGTGCCAGCAGTTACGGGGGAGACACTGAAGCTTTCTTT	CASSYGGDTEAFF
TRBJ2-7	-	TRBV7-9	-	TGTGCCAGCAGCCCATCGGGGGCTAGCGGAACCTACGAGCAGTACTTC	CASSPSGASGTYEQYF